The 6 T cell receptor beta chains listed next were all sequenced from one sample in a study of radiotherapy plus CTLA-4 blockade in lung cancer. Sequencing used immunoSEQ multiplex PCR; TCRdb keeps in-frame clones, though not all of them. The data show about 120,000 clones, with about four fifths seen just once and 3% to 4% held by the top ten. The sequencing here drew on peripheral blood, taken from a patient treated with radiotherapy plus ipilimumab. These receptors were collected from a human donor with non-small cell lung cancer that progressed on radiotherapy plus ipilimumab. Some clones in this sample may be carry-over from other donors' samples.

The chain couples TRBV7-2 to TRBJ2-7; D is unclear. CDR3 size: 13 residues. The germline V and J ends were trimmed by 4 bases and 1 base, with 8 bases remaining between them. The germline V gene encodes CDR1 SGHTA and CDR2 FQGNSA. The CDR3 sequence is CASSSPVSYEQYF. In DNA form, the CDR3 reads TGTGCCAGCAGCTCCCCCGTTTCCTACGAGCAGTACTTC.

The CDR3 DNA is TGTGCCAGCTCACGGGCCGGGACAGGGGCATACAATGAGCAGTTCTTC. As protein: CASSRAGTGAYNEQFF. The rearrangement joins TRBV18 to TRBJ2-1, with 10 nucleotides matching TRBD1. V trimming: 4 bases; J trimming: 4 bases; junction bases outside the gene matches: 7. CDR1 and CDR2 (germline): KGHSH, LQKENI. The CDR3 is made up of 16 amino acids.

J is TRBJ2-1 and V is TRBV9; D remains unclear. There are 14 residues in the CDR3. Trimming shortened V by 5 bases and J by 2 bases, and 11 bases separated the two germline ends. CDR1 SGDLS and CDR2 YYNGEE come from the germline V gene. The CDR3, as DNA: TGTGCCAGCAGTATGCTGGGGACCTACAATGAGCAGTTCTTC. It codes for CASSMLGTYNEQFF.

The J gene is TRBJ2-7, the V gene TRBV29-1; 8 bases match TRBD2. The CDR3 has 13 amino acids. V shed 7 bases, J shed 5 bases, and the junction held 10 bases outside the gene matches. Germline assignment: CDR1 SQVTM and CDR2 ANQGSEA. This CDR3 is CSAPSGGGDEQYF. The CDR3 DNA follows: TGCAGCGCCCCTTCCGGGGGGGGCGACGAGCAGTACTTC.

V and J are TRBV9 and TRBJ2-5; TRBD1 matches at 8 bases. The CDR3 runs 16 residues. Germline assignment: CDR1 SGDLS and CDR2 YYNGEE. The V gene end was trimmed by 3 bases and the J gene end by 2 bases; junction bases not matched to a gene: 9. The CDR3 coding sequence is TGTGCCAGCAGCGCTTATCAGGGGGCGTTTCAAGAGACCCAGTACTTC. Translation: CASSAYQGAFQETQYF. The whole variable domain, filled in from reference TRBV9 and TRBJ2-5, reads DSGVTQTPKHLITATGQRVTLRCSPRSGDLSVYWYQQSLDQGLQFLIQYYNGEERAKGNILERFSAQQFPDLHSELNLSSLELGDSALYFCASSAYQGAFQETQYFGPGTRLLVL.

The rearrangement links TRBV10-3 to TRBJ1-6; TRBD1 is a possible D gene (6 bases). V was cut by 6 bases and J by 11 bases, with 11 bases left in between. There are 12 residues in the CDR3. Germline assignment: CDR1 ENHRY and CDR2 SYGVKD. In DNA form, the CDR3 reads TGTGCCATCAGGACACAGGGTGCACCCCTCCACTTT. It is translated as CAIRTQGAPLHF.